The source of this T cell receptor (beta chain) is a study of vaccination and CD4 T cells after COVID-19. Study-level information: Post-diagnosis, post-COVID samples were collected after a median approximately three months, ranging 35 to 161. A few convalescent patients provided samples that were taken at day 14 and days 161 to 241 post-vaccination. Post-vaccine specimens were obtained a median around 79 days after dose two (range 14 to 241).

TCRdb analysed the PCR reads with MiXCR anew, one entry per CDR3 protein. Among some 27,000 distinct CDR3 sequences, 45% to 55% were seen once, and the ten largest hold less than 6.5%. The time point was: late sampling 161 to 241 days after vaccination in a few convalescent patients. This CDR3 contains 8 residues. This clonotype occurred a few times. Sample: CD4+ T cells from blood, taken about 7 months after SARS-CoV-2 vaccination. The chain carries TRBV21-1 and TRBJ1-3; TRBD1 was called by the table and not checked on the DNA. TRBV21-1 constitutes a pseudogene. This clonotype was obtained from a human donor who had recovered from COVID-19. CDR3 sequence: CASNPPYF. CDR3 nucleotide sequence: TGTGCCAGCAATCCCCCGTATTTT.